The clone carrying this T cell receptor (beta chain) was detected ten times or more. MiXCR was run by TCRdb on the 5' RACE reads, yielding one entry per CDR3 protein. The data contain under 70,000 distinct CDR3 sequences, 5.5% to 6.5% of them seen just once; the ten biggest clones take up 6% to 7%. The data were taken from a study of early T cells in non-severe SARS-CoV-2 infection. CDR1 is SEHNR and CDR2 is FQNEAQ in the germline V gene (reference sequence). The V segment lost 3 bases and the J segment 6 bases; nucleotides outside the gene matches: 1. The CDR3 consists of 13 residues. The chain is built from TRBV7-9 and TRBJ1-2, with 10 bases matching TRBD1. The sample consisted of whole blood. This TCR was recovered from an adult who was a healthcare worker with PCR-confirmed SARS-CoV-2 infection or an uninfected control (not recorded which). Here the CDR3 reads CASSFGQGDGYTF. Written as DNA, the CDR3 is TGTGCCAGCAGCTTCGGACAGGGGGATGGCTACACCTTC.